This T cell receptor beta chain derives from a study of blood T cell repertoires in COVID-19. Study information: The samples span acute and convalescent COVID-19 from the United States, Italy and Spain. PBMCs, B-cell-depleted T cells, or T cells provided the cDNA or gDNA that made up the material.

V was trimmed by 5 bases and J by 0 bases, leaving 13 bases between them. The germline V gene has CDR1 MDHEN and CDR2 SYDVKM. The CDR3 spans 15 residues. Authors' data handling: Reference gene primers were amplified, and this amplification served to estimate nucleated cell counts. Clones were sequenced by immunoSEQ multiplex PCR, and TCRdb holds only the in-frame ones, with some missing. V, J and clone size were drawn from that table, and D and trimming were deduced from the DNA. The table shows some 150,000 clones, with 87% occurring only once. This rearrangement joins TRBV28 to TRBJ1-1; D is undetermined. This clonotype was sampled from a woman aged 45-59 years with active or convalescent COVID-19. The material sequenced was peripheral blood. The DNA for the CDR3 is TGTGCCAGCAGTCCACCTGGGCAGTTGAACACTGAAGCTTTCTTT. Its translation is CASSPPGQLNTEAFF.